These 13 T cell receptor beta chains originate from one sample sequenced in a study of blood T cell repertoires in COVID-19. Some clones are missing from TCRdb's copy, which holds only in-frame ones; the method was immunoSEQ multiplex PCR. The table shows about 380,000 clones, with more than 70% occurring only once. Sample: PBMCs or T cells enriched from blood (not recorded which). The receptors originated from a man between 25 and 39 years old who had recovered from COVID-19.

The V gene is TRBV25-1, the J gene TRBJ1-6, with a possible D match to TRBD1 (5 bases). The CDR3 sequence is 12 residues long. V lost 3 bases to trimming and J lost 9 bases, with 6 bases between them. Per the germline V gene, CDR1 is MGHDK and CDR2 is SYGVNS. The chain's CDR3 is CASSDGASPLHF. CDR3 sequence (DNA): TGTGCCAGCAGTGATGGGGCTTCACCCCTCCACTTT.

CDR3 loop: CASRSSGESTDTQYF. The CDR3 DNA reads as TGTGCCAGCAGAAGTAGCGGGGAGAGCACAGATACGCAGTATTTT. The chain couples TRBV7-3 to TRBJ2-3; 8 bases line up with TRBD2. Germline V gene sequence: CDR1 SGHTA, CDR2 FQGTGA. The length of the CDR3 is 15 residues. Trimming cost V 6 bases and J 0 bases; bases outside gene matches: 5.

In its sample, this clone was seen once. The V call is TRBV5-1, the J call TRBJ1-6; 7 positions match TRBD1. This CDR3 spans 15 amino acids. The V and J ends lost 4 bases and 7 bases, in that order; junction bases with no gene match: 8. Germline V gene data show CDR1 as SGHRS and CDR2 as YFSETQ. CDR3 nucleotides: TGCGCCAGCAGCGGACAGGTCGGTGGCAATTCACCCCTCCACTTT. This sequence encodes CASSGQVGGNSPLHF.

The CDR3 loop reads CASSQAGTGGEKLFF. CDR3 sequence (DNA): TGCGCCAGCAGCCAAGCCGGGACAGGGGGGGAAAAACTGTTTTTT. The chain is built from TRBV4-1 and TRBJ1-4, with TRBD1 matching over 11 bases. The CDR3 length is 15 residues. Germline values: CDR1 MGHRA, CDR2 YSYEKL. V lost 1 base and J lost 8; bases outside the gene matches: 3.

The gene calls are TRBV6-5 and TRBJ2-3, with a tentative D call TRBD2 (6 bases). In germline, CDR1 is MNHEY, CDR2 SVGAGI. V was trimmed by 5 bases and J by 2 bases, leaving 14 bases between them. The CDR3 loop spans 15 amino acids. CDR3 DNA: TGTGCCAGCAGTCCCCGGGACTGGACCACAGATACGCAGTATTTT. Encoded protein: CASSPRDWTTDTQYF.

This chain joins TRBV5-6 and TRBJ2-5; D unresolved. V was cut by 2 bases and J by 4 bases, with 9 bases left in between. CDR3 length equals 13 residues. The germline V gene has CDR1 SGHDT and CDR2 YYEEEE. The CDR3 spells CASSFRQGETQYF. CDR3 in DNA: TGTGCCAGCAGCTTTAGACAAGGAGAGACCCAGTACTTC.

This clone was detected only once. The gene calls are TRBV4-1 and TRBJ2-1, with 8 bases matching TRBD2. V lost 3 bases and J lost 0; bases outside the gene matches: 10. The CDR3 contains 18 residues. Germline V gene sequence: CDR1 MGHRA, CDR2 YSYEKL. CDR3 sequence: CASSQDPGGATSYNEQFF. In DNA form, the CDR3 reads TGCGCCAGCAGCCAGGACCCCGGGGGGGCCACCTCCTACAATGAGCAGTTCTTC.

The chain carries TRBV30 and TRBJ1-1; D perhaps matches TRBD1 (6 bases). The CDR3 extends over 15 amino acids. Germline CDR1 GTSNPN, CDR2 SVGIG (reference sequence). V was clipped by 3 bases and J by 5 bases, with 19 bases between them. As DNA, the CDR3 is TGTGCCTGGAGCACGCTCGGGGGGCGCGGGACTGAAGCTTTCTTT. It yields the protein CAWSTLGGRGTEAFF.

The chain is built from TRBV28 and TRBJ1-4; 7 bases fit TRBD1. Germline trimming cut 4 bases from V and 6 bases from J; bases unmatched to any gene: 8. This CDR3 has 15 amino acids. Looked up from germline, CDR1 is MDHEN and CDR2 is SYDVKM. This CDR3 is CASSSLYGTDEKLFF. As DNA, the CDR3 is TGTGCCAGCAGTTCCCTCTACGGGACAGATGAAAAACTGTTTTTT.

The genes are TRBV19 and TRBJ2-7; 7 bases match TRBD1. V trimming: 1 base; J trimming: 13 bases; junction bases outside the gene matches: 4. This CDR3 region has 11 residues. CDR1 is LNHDA and CDR2 is SQIVND in the germline V gene (reference sequence). CDR3 sequence (DNA): TGTGCCAGTAGTATAGGGGACAGATTTTACTTC. Protein sequence: CASSIGDRFYF.

The V gene is TRBV18, the J gene TRBJ1-6; possible D gene TRBD1, 5 bases. The CDR3 consists of 16 residues. The V gene's germline CDR1 is KGHSH and CDR2 LQKENI. V was cut by 0 bases and J by 8 bases, with 14 bases left in between. CDR3 region: CASSPPAQGNDSPLHF. CDR3 bases: TGTGCCAGCTCACCACCGGCGCAGGGCAATGATTCACCCCTCCACTTT.

The chain carries TRBV30 and TRBJ1-4, with a weak D call TRBD1 (6 bases). There are 15 residues in the CDR3. The V end was cut by 2 bases, the J end by 4 bases, with 14 bases between. Looked up from germline, CDR1 is GTSNPN and CDR2 is SVGIG (reference sequence). CDR3 DNA sequence: TGTGCCTGGAGTTCCACAGGGATTGGTAATGAAAAACTGTTTTTT. Its protein is CAWSSTGIGNEKLFF. The complete variable domain, with remaining parts taken from reference TRBV30 and TRBJ1-4, reads SQTIHQWPATLVQPVGSPLSLECTVEGTSNPNLYWYRQAAGRGLQLLFYSVGIGQISSEVPQNLSASRPQDRQFILSSKKLLLSDSGFYLCAWSSTGIGNEKLFFGSGTQLSVL.

This chain connects TRBV10-3 to TRBJ1-1, with 8 bases lining up with TRBD1. Germline V gives CDR1 ENHRY, CDR2 SYGVKD. With V trimmed by 6 bases and J by 8 bases, 8 bases remained unmatched. This CDR3 is 13 amino acids long. The CDR3 reads CAIRGGQASEAFF. In nucleotides, the CDR3 is TGTGCCATCAGAGGGGGACAGGCTTCCGAAGCTTTCTTT.